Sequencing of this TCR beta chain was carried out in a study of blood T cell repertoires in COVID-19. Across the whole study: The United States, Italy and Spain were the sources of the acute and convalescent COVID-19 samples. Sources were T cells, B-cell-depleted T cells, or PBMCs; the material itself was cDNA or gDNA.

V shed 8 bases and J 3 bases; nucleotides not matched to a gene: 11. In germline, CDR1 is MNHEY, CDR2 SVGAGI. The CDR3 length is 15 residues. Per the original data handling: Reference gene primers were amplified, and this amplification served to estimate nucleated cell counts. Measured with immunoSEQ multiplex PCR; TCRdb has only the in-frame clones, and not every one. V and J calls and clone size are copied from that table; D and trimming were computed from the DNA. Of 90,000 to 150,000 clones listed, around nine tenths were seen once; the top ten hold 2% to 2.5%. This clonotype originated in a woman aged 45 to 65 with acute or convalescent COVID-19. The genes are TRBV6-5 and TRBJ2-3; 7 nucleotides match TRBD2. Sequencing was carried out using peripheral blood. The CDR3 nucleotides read TGTGCCAGCGGCGGCGGGGGTGTCGGAACAGATACGCAGTATTTT. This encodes CASGGGGVGTDTQYF.